One and the same sample provided the 28 T cell receptor beta chains below, sequenced in a study of human T cells and chemical hapten exposure. TCRdb ran MiXCR on the RACE reads and lists one entry per CDR3 protein. This table has about 42,000 distinct CDR3 sequences, about 8.9% appearing once. As to time point: patch test 2, 6 weeks after DPC sensitization. Regarding treatment: therapeutic diphenylcyclopropenone sensitization with weekly scalp DPC. The sample in question was whole blood, obtained in connection with sensitization to the hapten diphenylcyclopropenone (DPC). These receptors were obtained from a woman aged 40 to 50 with alopecia areata. Some clones in this sample may be carry-over from other donors' samples.

The V and J genes are TRBV27 and TRBJ2-5; D is unclear. This CDR3 region has 13 residues. CDR1 and CDR2 (germline): MNHEY, SMNVEV (reference sequence). The germline V and J ends were trimmed by 4 bases and 1 base, with 7 bases remaining between them. The CDR3 DNA is TGTGCCAGCAGTTCCGCCAGCCAAGAGACCCAGTACTTC. Encoded protein: CASSSASQETQYF.

The chain recombines TRBV6-5 with TRBJ2-5, with D possibly matching TRBD2 (5 bases). V shed 3 bases and J shed 1 base, with 12 bases lying between them. CDR1 is MNHEY, CDR2 SVGAGI, per germline. The CDR3 is 15 residues long. The DNA of the CDR3 is TGTGCCAGCAGTTATCGGAGGATGGGCCAAGAGACCCAGTACTTC. As protein: CASSYRRMGQETQYF.

At least ten counts were recorded for this clonotype. This chain uses TRBV5-1 with TRBJ1-6, with unresolved D. V shed 1 base and J shed 4 bases, with 0 bases lying between them. Germline CDR1 SGHRS, CDR2 YFSETQ. The CDR3 contains 12 residues. Written as DNA, the CDR3 is TGCGCCAGCAGCTTGTATAATTCACCCCTCCACTTT. Translation gives CASSLYNSPLHF.

This clonotype was seen ten or more times. The rearrangement joins TRBV2 to TRBJ2-1; 7 nucleotides line up with TRBD2. Germline-derived CDR1 and CDR2 are SNHLY and FYNNEI. V trimming: 5 bases; J trimming: 9 bases; junction bases outside the gene matches: 22. The CDR3 is 18 amino acids. The CDR3 spells CASSKKMSRDYSRGEQFF. The CDR3 DNA is TGTGCCAGCAGTAAAAAAATGTCTAGGGACTACTCCCGGGGTGAGCAGTTCTTC. The whole variable domain, filled in from reference TRBV2 and TRBJ2-1, reads EPEVTQTPSHQVTQMGQEVILRCVPISNHLYFYWYRQILGQKVEFLVSFYNNEISEKSEIFDDQFSVERPDGSNFTLKIRSTKLEDSAMYFCASSKKMSRDYSRGEQFFGPGTRLTVL.

This clonotype was counted many times. This rearrangement joins TRBV7-2 to TRBJ1-2, with D possibly matching TRBD1 (6 bases). V was pared by 5 bases and J by 5 bases, with 15 bases between. The CDR3 spans 14 residues. Germline V CDR1 and CDR2: SGHTA, FQGNSA. CDR3 in amino acids: CASSPSTGRYGYTF. CDR3 coding DNA: TGTGCCAGCAGCCCGTCGACAGGCCGATATGGCTACACCTTC.

This clonotype has a count of ten or more. The CDR3 sequence is CASSRDGSSNQPQHF. The CDR3, as DNA: TGTGCCAGTAGTAGGGACGGTTCGAGCAATCAGCCCCAGCATTTT. The rearrangement links TRBV19 to TRBJ1-5; D possibly corresponds to TRBD1 (5 bases). Per the germline V gene, CDR1 is LNHDA and CDR2 is SQIVND (reference sequence). The V and J ends lost 4 bases and 1 base respectively, with 11 bases between them. This CDR3 comprises 15 residues.

There are a few counts of this clonotype. This chain uses TRBV20-1 with TRBJ2-3; possibly TRBD1 for D (5 bases). V was clipped by 6 bases and J by 3 bases, with 19 bases between them. The CDR3 covers 15 residues. Per germline, CDR1 DFQATT and CDR2 SNEGSKA (reference sequence). CDR3 sequence (DNA): TGCAGTGCCAGGGCGACTCCGACGCGTACAGATACGCAGTATTTT. As protein: CSARATPTRTDTQYF.

This clonotype was seen many times. V and J are TRBV30 and TRBJ2-3; D is ambiguous. CDR3 size: 13 residues. Trimming left V 2 bases short and J 3 bases short, with 9 bases between. CDR1 and CDR2 from the germline V gene are GTSNPN and SVGIG (reference sequence). CDR3 nucleotides: TGTGCCTGGAGTCTACAGACGACAGATACGCAGTATTTT. Residues: CAWSLQTTDTQYF.

This clonotype was observed many times. This chain uses TRBV18 with TRBJ1-1; weak D call: TRBD1 (5 bases). Germline CDR1 is KGHSH and CDR2 is LQKENI. V dropped 2 bases and J dropped 5 bases, with 18 bases sitting between them. The CDR3 loop spans 16 amino acids. CDR3 bases: TGTGCCAGCTCACCAGTCCGTTGGGGACCGGGGACTGAAGCTTTCTTT. Translating gives CASSPVRWGPGTEAFF.

In this sample, this clonotype turned up many times. V is TRBV7-9 and J is TRBJ2-7; 8 bases align to TRBD1. V lost 3 bases to trimming and J lost 3 bases; unmatched junction nucleotides: 7. This CDR3 region has 15 residues. The germline CDR1 and CDR2 sequences are SEHNR and FQNEAQ (reference sequence). CDR3 nucleotides: TGTGCCAGCAGCTTTTCAGGGGGCGTAAGCTACGAGCAGTACTTC. This encodes CASSFSGGVSYEQYF.

This clonotype has at least ten counts. The CDR3 DNA reads as TGTGCCATCAGTGAGTGGGGTACCGCTGAAGCTTTCTTT. It specifies CAISEWGTAEAFF. The rearrangement joins TRBV10-3 to TRBJ1-1; D is unclear. Trimming took off 1 base at V and 6 bases at J, with 9 bases between the two ends. Germline loops: CDR1 ENHRY, CDR2 SYGVKD. This CDR3 region has 13 residues.

The chain combines TRBV28 with TRBJ1-1; D is unresolved. In germline, CDR1 is MDHEN, CDR2 SYDVKM. V lost 6 bases and J 3 bases, leaving 14 bases between the germline ends. The CDR3 is 14 amino acids. The CDR3 loop reads CASSPFRSHTEAFF. CDR3 nucleotides: TGTGCCAGCAGCCCCTTTAGGTCCCACACTGAAGCTTTCTTT.

The J gene is TRBJ2-7, the V gene TRBV12-3 or TRBV12-4; possibly TRBD1 for D (6 bases). The CDR3 spans 13 residues. The ends were cut back, 5 bases at V and 0 bases at J, with 8 bases in the middle. CDR3 nucleotides: TGTGCCAGCAGTCGACAGGCCTCCTACGAGCAGTACTTC. Residues: CASSRQASYEQYF.

As to this clonotype: This may come from a read error, since a much larger clone is one base off. The CDR3 does not close with the conserved phenylalanine or tryptophan, likely indicating a read error. The chain links TRBV7-3 to TRBJ1-6; D ambiguous. The CDR3 loop spans 13 amino acids. Germline V gene data show CDR1 as SGHTA and CDR2 as FQGTGA. With 5 bases removed from V and 6 bases from J, the gap between germline ends came to 8 bases. The CDR3 loop is CASSEDGNSPLHI. CDR3 sequence (DNA): TGTGCCAGCAGCGAAGACGGTAATTCACCCCTCCACATT.

This clonotype showed up many times. The chain links TRBV29-1 to TRBJ2-7; possibly TRBD1 or TRBD2 for D (5 bases each). The CDR3 spans 11 residues. V lost 6 bases and J 3 bases, leaving 9 bases between the germline ends. CDR1 is SQVTM and CDR2 is ANQGSEA in the germline V gene. The CDR3 reads CSVRDVYEQYF. DNA of the CDR3: TGCAGCGTCCGGGACGTCTACGAGCAGTACTTC.

This clonotype was seen at least ten times. The V and J genes are TRBV6-1 and TRBJ1-5; D not certain. Germline V CDR1 and CDR2: MNHNS, SASEGT. This CDR3 region has 15 residues. With 4 bases removed from V and 1 base from J, the gap between germline ends came to 11 bases. CDR3 sequence: CASSGEGGSNQPQHF. The DNA of the CDR3 is TGTGCCAGCAGTGGAGAGGGCGGGAGCAATCAGCCCCAGCATTTT.

This clonotype came up many times. The V gene is TRBV2, the J gene TRBJ2-2; 10 nucleotides line up with TRBD1. The CDR3 runs 14 residues. The J segment lost 6 bases and the V segment lost 8 bases, leaving 6 bases of the junction unmatched. Germline V gene lookup returns CDR1 SNHLY and CDR2 FYNNEI. The CDR3 reads CASEDRGVPGELFF. Here the CDR3 DNA reads TGTGCCAGCGAGGACAGGGGGGTTCCCGGGGAGCTGTTTTTT.

The rearrangement links TRBV7-2 to TRBJ1-5; possibly TRBD1 for D (6 bases). CDR3 length: 16 residues. Germline CDR1 reads SGHTA; CDR2 reads FQGNSA. The V gene lost 1 base and the J gene lost 3 bases, with 13 bases spanning the gap. The CDR3 nucleotides read TGTGCCAGCAGCTTAGGGGGGGCAGGGACCAATCAGCCCCAGCATTTT. This gives the protein CASSLGGAGTNQPQHF. The whole variable domain, remainder taken from reference TRBV7-2 and TRBJ1-5, is GAGVSQSPSNKVTEKGKDVELRCDPISGHTALYWYRQSLGQGLEFLIYFQGNSAPDKSGLPSDRFSAERTGGSVSTLTIQRTQQEDSAVYLCASSLGGAGTNQPQHFGDGTRLSIL.

This clonotype was found many times. The chain has TRBV12-2 and TRBJ1-4. TRBV12-2 is a known pseudogene. CDR3 length: 14 amino acids. CDR3 sequence (DNA): TGTGCAAGTCTGGAAGGGAGGTTTGGGGAAAAACTGTTTTTT. It yields the protein CASLEGRFGEKLFF.

The sample holds a few counts of this clonotype. The chain combines TRBV20-1 with TRBJ2-4, with TRBD2 identical over 8 bases. The CDR3 sequence is 13 residues long. V lost 4 bases to trimming and J lost 7 bases; unmatched junction nucleotides: 6. Germline V CDR1 and CDR2: DFQATT, SNEGSKA (reference sequence). CDR3 residues: CSATSGGTNIQYF. The CDR3 DNA is TGCAGTGCTACAAGCGGGGGCACCAACATTCAGTACTTC.

This clonotype was found many times. The rearrangement links TRBV12-3 or TRBV12-4 to TRBJ2-5; 10 bases fit TRBD2. The CDR3 runs to 17 residues. V dropped 2 bases and J dropped 0; count of bases not matched to a gene: 6. The DNA for the CDR3 is TGTGCCAGCAGTTTATCCGAAGCGGGGGGGTACCAAGAGACCCAGTACTTC. It specifies CASSLSEAGGYQETQYF.

A remark on this clonotype: This may be a read error, as it is one base from a much larger clone. V usage is TRBV6-4 and J usage is TRBJ2-3; a possible D gene is TRBD1 (5 bases). The V end was cut by 2 bases, the J end by 0 bases, with 6 bases between. Germline V CDR1 and CDR2: MRHNA, SNTAGT. This CDR3 is 14 amino acids long. The CDR3 here is CASSDGASTDTQYF. CDR3 sequence (DNA): TGTGCCAGCAGTGACGGGGCCAGCACAGATACGCAGTATTTT.

This clonotype was seen many times. This chain uses TRBV20-1 with TRBJ1-1; D is possibly TRBD1 (5 bases). This CDR3 region has 17 residues. V shed 5 bases and J shed 0 bases, with 22 bases lying between them. CDR1 is DFQATT, CDR2 SNEGSKA, per germline (reference sequence). In nucleotides, the CDR3 is TGCAGTGCTCGTCCCGCAGGGCCCTTATTTATGAACACTGAAGCTTTCTTT. Amino acids: CSARPAGPLFMNTEAFF.

This clonotype counts as medium-sized. This chain joins TRBV30 and TRBJ2-7; D remains ambiguous. This CDR3 comprises 11 residues. V was shortened by 2 bases and J by 2 bases, with 4 bases between the two germline ends. Germline V gene sequence: CDR1 GTSNPN, CDR2 SVGIG (reference sequence). The CDR3 region has the DNA TGTGCCTGGAGTCAGGCCTACGAGCAGTACTTC. This codes for CAWSQAYEQYF. The full variable domain, completed using reference TRBV30 and TRBJ2-7, is SQTIHQWPATLVQPVGSPLSLECTVEGTSNPNLYWYRQAAGRGLQLLFYSVGIGQISSEVPQNLSASRPQDRQFILSSKKLLLSDSGFYLCAWSQAYEQYFGPGTRLTVT.

This clonotype appeared many times. V gene TRBV7-6 combines with J gene TRBJ2-5; 9 nucleotides match TRBD1. This CDR3 spans 15 amino acids. Germline V gives CDR1 SGHVS, CDR2 FNYEAQ. The J segment lost 5 bases and the V segment lost 1 base, leaving 5 bases of the junction unmatched. CDR3 sequence reads: CASSLERTGVETQYF. CDR3 sequence (DNA): TGTGCCAGCAGCTTAGAACGGACAGGGGTCGAGACCCAGTACTTC. Complete variable domain (other parts from reference TRBV7-6 and TRBJ2-5): GAGVSQSPRYKVTKRGQDVALRCDPISGHVSLYWYRQALGQGPEFLTYFNYEAQQDKSGLPNDRFSAERPEGSISTLTIQRTEQRDSAMYRCASSLERTGVETQYFGPGTRLLVL.

The chain carries TRBV20-1 and TRBJ2-7; the D call may be TRBD1 or TRBD2 (5 bases each). CDR1 is DFQATT and CDR2 is SNEGSKA in the germline V gene (reference sequence). This CDR3 comprises 12 residues. V was pared by 6 bases and J by 2 bases, with 11 bases between. The CDR3 is CSASRGPYEQYF. Here the CDR3 DNA reads TGCAGTGCCTCGAGGGGACCCTACGAGCAGTACTTC.

This clonotype was counted ten times or more. The V and J genes are TRBV28 and TRBJ1-4; D is perhaps TRBD1 (6 bases). CDR1 is MDHEN, CDR2 SYDVKM, per germline. V was cut by 6 bases and J by 10 bases, with 12 bases left in between. The CDR3 sequence is 12 residues long. The CDR3: CASRSGAGKLFF. CDR3 bases: TGTGCCAGCAGATCAGGGGCGGGAAAACTGTTTTTT. The full variable domain, with the rest looked up from reference TRBV28 and TRBJ1-4, is DVKVTQSSRYLVKRTGEKVFLECVQDMDHENMFWYRQDPGLGLRLIYFSYDVKMKEKGDIPEGYSVSREKKERFSLILESASTNQTSMYLCASRSGAGKLFFGSGTQLSVL.

There are many counts of this clonotype. V is TRBV12-3 or TRBV12-4 and J is TRBJ1-1; D is uncertain. Trimming took off 3 bases at V and 1 base at J, with 6 bases between the two ends. The CDR3 is 13 amino acids. This chain's CDR3 is CASSFRENTEAFF. The CDR3 bases are TGTGCCAGCAGTTTTCGGGAGAACACTGAAGCTTTCTTT.